The following is a T cell receptor beta chain sequence with its context. The antigen is undetermined. A much larger clone differs from this one at a single base, so this may be a read error. CDR1 and CDR2 from the germline V gene are MNHEY and SVGEGT. CDR3 size: 13 residues. The data were obtained in a study of T cells in Graves' hyperthyroidism and ophthalmopathy. Findings of the study overall: A 13 V-J signature model discriminated ophthalmopathy versus stable hyperthyroidism.

It was RNA transcripts that yielded the amplified TCR beta CDR3 regions. HTBI primers were employed in a first-round RT-PCR of the TCR CDR3. TCRdb recomputed calls from the multiplex PCR reads with MiXCR, one row per CDR3 protein. The sample lists under 500,000 distinct CDR3 sequences, around an eighth occurring once. This TCR came from a man aged 45 to 65 with Graves' ophthalmopathy. The material sequenced was blood. The V gene is TRBV6-2 or TRBV6-3, the J gene TRBJ2-1; a possible D gene is TRBD2 (5 bases). The CDR3 DNA follows: TGTGCCAGCATACGGGATTCCTACAATGGGCAGTTCTTC. Protein sequence: CASIRDSYNGQFF.